This T cell receptor beta chain originates from a study of OX40 agonist ivuxolimab in advanced cancers. Study-level information: With a range of 23 to 79, age averaged 60 years, and roughly 80% were male.

Sequencing used immunoSEQ multiplex PCR; TCRdb keeps in-frame clones, though not all of them. Of about 19,000 clones in the sample, roughly 80% are singletons; the top ten hold 21%. Germline-derived CDR1 and CDR2 are SGHVS and FNYEAQ. The V end lost 4 bases, the J end lost 7 bases, and 13 bases lay between the germline ends. The CDR3 has 13 residues. Findings and limits, study-wide: Among the lowest peripheral clonal expansion occurred in 0.1-3.0 mg/kg partial responders.

To note about this clone: What it binds is not known.

This chain uses TRBV7-6 with TRBJ1-2, with D unclear. The receptor's source is an adult with an advanced solid tumor such as melanoma, head and neck, liver or kidney cancer. The sample was CD4+ or CD8+ T cells sorted from blood, taken in a trial of the OX40 agonist ivuxolimab. The CDR3 DNA follows: TGTGCCAGCAGCTCAGCGGCAGAGCGTGGCTACACCTTC. Its protein is CASSSAAERGYTF.